What follows is one TCR beta chain and its context. Its antigen is not known. The germline CDR1 and CDR2 sequences are MNHNS and SASEGT. The V and J ends lost 1 base and 6 bases, in that order; junction bases with no gene match: 6. This CDR3 comprises 14 residues. Donors, healthy HIV-negative adults, lacked recent acute infections or vaccinations. This was a deep-level run. Sequencing was performed with immunoSEQ multiplex PCR; in TCRdb, only in-frame clones are kept and a portion is missing. The sample holds over a million clones; roughly 97% are singletons and the top ten take roughly 1.2%. This entry comes from a study of shared clonotypes between healthy human individuals. Overall study findings and caveats: Sharing across four donors was highest in naive CD4 (approximately 5%) and lowest in memory CD8 (around 0.4%). Blood was the only sampled material, and tissue repertoires likely differ.

The chain joins TRBV6-1 to TRBJ2-7, with 7 positions matching TRBD1. The receptor comes from a man between 25 and 39 years old in good health. The source material was naive CD4+ T cells sorted from blood. The subset denotes: CD45RA+ positively selected. CDR3 bases: TGTGCCAGCAGTGAAGTGACAGGGCTTGGCGAGCAGTACTTC. It is translated as CASSEVTGLGEQYF.